These 2 T cell receptor beta chains share one sample of origin, sequenced in a study of immune heterogeneity within non-small cell lung tumors. Using 32 V and 13 J primers, multiplex PCR amplified TCR beta CDR3. MiXCR was run by TCRdb on the multiplex PCR reads, yielding one entry per CDR3 protein. Altogether 15,000 to 20,000 distinct CDR3 sequences are present, 28% being singletons, with the ten largest covering roughly 3.9%. The starting template was genomic DNA from bulk tumor, around 620 ng per sample. Collection of several biopsies per primary tumor, spaced far apart, took place during surgery. The study cohort was described as untreated, and its members had newly diagnosed non-small cell lung cancer. They went on to have curative surgery. Sequencing input: lung tumor tissue. These receptors came from a middle-aged man with non-small cell lung cancer.

This rearrangement joins TRBV11-1 to TRBJ2-1, with D unresolved. V was cut by 5 bases and J by 0 bases, with 11 bases left in between. Germline CDR1 reads SGHAT; CDR2 reads FQDESV (reference sequence). The length of the CDR3 is 15 residues. The CDR3, as DNA: TGTGCCAGCAGCCCGACTGGTCCCTCCTACAATGAGCAGTTCTTC. Translating it yields CASSPTGPSYNEQFF.

A few counts support this clonotype. The J gene is TRBJ2-6, the V gene TRBV20-1; D not resolved. Deletions cut 4 bases from V and 1 base from J, with 5 bases between. The CDR3 covers 13 residues. The germline CDR1 and CDR2 sequences are DFQATT and SNEGSKA (reference sequence). CDR3 sequence reads: CSATKSGANVLTF. The CDR3 DNA sequence: TGCAGTGCTACGAAATCTGGGGCCAACGTCCTGACTTTC.